The 17 T cell receptor beta chains reported below all come from one sample, sequenced in a study of blood T cell repertoires in COVID-19 (dated by TCRdb to 2020 to 2022). Library preparation used the immunoSEQ multiplex PCR assay. This is the immuneACCESS table as TCRdb keeps it, with only in-frame sequences that have V and J called. A part of the clones is gone; compared with another copy, unresolved V genes explain less than half, and the rest is unexplained. This sample gives roughly 100,000 clones in total; roughly 87% of them show up just once. The ten largest clones represent roughly 6.2% of the sample. The sequencing input was peripheral blood. These receptors were collected from a human donor in a cohort sampled during active COVID-19.

This clone was recorded only once. The chain joins TRBV28 to TRBJ2-7; 10 bases are a match to TRBD2. The CDR3 runs to 18 residues. J gave up 2 bases and V 3 bases, and 13 bases lay outside the gene matches. Per germline, CDR1 MDHEN and CDR2 SYDVKM. The CDR3 here is CASSFPNTGTSEPYEQYF. In DNA form, the CDR3 reads TGTGCCAGCAGTTTCCCCAACACCGGGACTAGCGAACCCTACGAGCAGTACTTC.

The chain employs TRBV7-9 and TRBJ2-7, with 7 bases aligning to TRBD1. CDR1 and CDR2 from the germline V gene are SEHNR and FQNEAQ (reference sequence). After removal of 5 bases from V and 6 bases from J, the junction contained 7 bases not matched to a gene. The CDR3 is made up of 13 amino acids. This CDR3 is CASSPRQGREQYF. In nucleotides, the CDR3 is TGTGCCAGCAGCCCGAGACAGGGTCGCGAGCAGTACTTC.

The chain uses TRBV11-2 and TRBJ2-1; possible D gene TRBD1, 6 bases. V was cut by 6 bases and J by 4 bases, with 25 bases left in between. The CDR3 consists of 18 residues. The V gene's germline CDR1 is SGHAT and CDR2 FQNNGV. The CDR3, as DNA: TGTGCCAGCAGACCAGTCAGCCGAGGGGGAAAGTGGTACAATGAGCAGTTCTTC. Amino acid sequence: CASRPVSRGGKWYNEQFF. The full variable domain, completed using reference TRBV11-2 and TRBJ2-1, is EAGVAQSPRYKIIEKRQSVAFWCNPISGHATLYWYQQILGQGPKLLIQFQNNGVVDDSQLPKDRFSAERLKGVDSTLKIQPAKLEDSAVYLCASRPVSRGGKWYNEQFFGPGTRLTVL.

The rearrangement uses TRBV28 and TRBJ2-5; D not resolved. Looked up from germline, CDR1 is MDHEN and CDR2 is SYDVKM. The V and J ends lost 6 bases and 0 bases respectively, with 14 bases between them. CDR3 size: 15 residues. CDR3 bases: TGTGCCAGCAGGGGTGCCACAGAGTACCAAGAGACCCAGTACTTC. It yields the protein CASRGATEYQETQYF.

The rearrangement uses TRBV7-9 and TRBJ1-6; D ambiguous. V lost 1 base, J lost 9 bases, and 10 bases lay in between. CDR1 SEHNR and CDR2 FQNEAQ come from the germline V gene (reference sequence). The CDR3 sequence is 14 residues long. The CDR3 DNA reads TGTGCCAGCAGCTTAGATGAGGGTACTTCACCCCTCCACTTT. It encodes CASSLDEGTSPLHF.

The chain carries TRBV9 and TRBJ2-5, with D hard to call. Germline V gene lookup returns CDR1 SGDLS and CDR2 YYNGEE. V lost 4 bases, J lost 5 bases, and 18 bases lay in between. The CDR3 runs to 15 residues. The CDR3 sequence: CASSPKASLSETQYF. In DNA, the CDR3 is TGTGCCAGCAGCCCCAAAGCGAGTCTTTCGGAGACCCAGTACTTC. The complete variable domain, with remaining parts taken from reference TRBV9 and TRBJ2-5, reads DSGVTQTPKHLITATGQRVTLRCSPRSGDLSVYWYQQSLDQGLQFLIQYYNGEERAKGNILERFSAQQFPDLHSELNLSSLELGDSALYFCASSPKASLSETQYFGPGTRLLVL.

The chain is built from TRBV18 and TRBJ1-1; TRBD1 might be the D (6 bases). Germline CDR1 and CDR2: KGHSH and LQKENI. Trimming cost V 5 bases and J 1 base, with 14 bases left between them. The CDR3 loop spans 15 amino acids. CDR3 nucleotides: TGTGCCAGCTCAACCAAGGGACATACGAACACTGAAGCTTTCTTT. Translated: CASSTKGHTNTEAFF.

This clone was seen just once. The CDR3: CASSLTGGGDTQYF. CDR3 nucleotides: TGTGCCAGCAGCTTAACCGGGGGGGGAGATACGCAGTATTTT. The chain couples TRBV11-3 to TRBJ2-3, with 8 nucleotides matching TRBD2. In germline, CDR1 is SGHNT, CDR2 YENEEA. The V and J ends lost 2 bases and 5 bases, in that order; junction bases with no gene match: 3. The CDR3 has 14 amino acids.

With regard to this clone: Other DNA sequences in this sample translate to the same CDR3. CDR3 sequence reads: CASSFQGNYEQYF. CDR3 in DNA: TGCGCCAGCAGCTTCCAGGGAAACTACGAGCAGTACTTC. The chain uses TRBV5-1 and TRBJ2-7, with D maybe TRBD1 (5 bases). The germline CDR1 and CDR2 sequences are SGHRS and YFSETQ. Trimming cost V 2 bases and J 3 bases, with 9 bases left between them. The CDR3 is made up of 13 amino acids.

V usage is TRBV6-2 or TRBV6-3 and J usage is TRBJ2-2; possibly TRBD1 for D (6 bases). Germline values: CDR1 MNHEY, CDR2 SVGEGT. The CDR3 runs to 17 residues. Trimming took 0 bases from V and 6 from J, leaving 17 bases between them. CDR3 protein: CASSYSTLDSRSGELFF. In nucleotides, the CDR3 is TGTGCCAGCAGTTACTCGACCTTGGACAGTCGTTCCGGGGAGCTGTTTTTT.

V gene TRBV5-1 combines with J gene TRBJ2-7; 10 bases agree with TRBD1. CDR3 length: 14 residues. Trimming at V came to 2 bases and at J to 6 bases, leaving 5 bases not matched to a gene. Germline V gene data show CDR1 as SGHRS and CDR2 as YFSETQ. The CDR3 reads CASSLRQGASEQYF. Written as DNA, the CDR3 is TGCGCCAGCAGCTTAAGACAGGGGGCGAGCGAGCAGTACTTC.

This chain links TRBV7-9 with TRBJ2-4; maybe TRBD2 (7 bases). The V gene's germline CDR1 is SEHNR and CDR2 FQNEAQ (reference sequence). The CDR3 is 14 amino acids. V was pared by 0 bases and J by 6 bases, with 9 bases between. The CDR3 DNA sequence: TGTGCCAGCAGCTTAGCGGGAGGGGGAAACATTCAGTACTTC. The encoded protein is CASSLAGGGNIQYF.

V usage is TRBV7-3 and J usage is TRBJ1-1; TRBD1 aligns across 8 bases. V trimming: 5 bases; J trimming: 1 base; junction bases outside the gene matches: 0. The CDR3 sequence is 13 residues long. Germline lookup yields CDR1 SGHTA and CDR2 FQGTGA. In DNA form, the CDR3 reads TGTGCCAGCAGCACAGGGGGGAACACTGAAGCTTTCTTT. Residues: CASSTGGNTEAFF.

This sequence joins TRBV9 and TRBJ2-7, with D possibly being TRBD2 (6 bases). Germline loops: CDR1 SGDLS, CDR2 YYNGEE. This CDR3 spans 15 amino acids. V lost 0 bases and J 2 bases, leaving 12 bases between the germline ends. CDR3 nucleotides: TGTGCCAGCAGCGTAGGGGGACTGCTAACCTACGAGCAGTACTTC. Translated, it gives CASSVGGLLTYEQYF. Combining the CDR3 with reference TRBV9 and TRBJ2-7 gives the whole variable domain DSGVTQTPKHLITATGQRVTLRCSPRSGDLSVYWYQQSLDQGLQFLIQYYNGEERAKGNILERFSAQQFPDLHSELNLSSLELGDSALYFCASSVGGLLTYEQYFGPGTRLTVT.

The V and J genes are TRBV19 and TRBJ2-1, with a tentative D call TRBD2 (5 bases). Germline lookup yields CDR1 LNHDA and CDR2 SQIVND (reference sequence). CDR3 size: 15 residues. V lost 0 bases and J 5 bases, leaving 11 bases between the germline ends. This CDR3 is CASSIDGETNNEQFF. CDR3 DNA: TGTGCCAGTAGTATAGACGGGGAGACGAACAATGAGCAGTTCTTC. The whole variable domain, filled in from reference TRBV19 and TRBJ2-1, reads DGGITQSPKYLFRKEGQNVTLSCEQNLNHDAMYWYRQDPGQGLRLIYYSQIVNDFQKGDIAEGYSVSREKKESFPLTVTSAQKNPTAFYLCASSIDGETNNEQFFGPGTRLTVL.

The CDR3 region has the DNA TGTGCCAGCAAGGACAGGGACGGAGAGAACACTGAAGCTTTCTTT. Encoded protein: CASKDRDGENTEAFF. The gene calls are TRBV18 and TRBJ1-1, with TRBD1 matching over 8 bases. Germline values: CDR1 KGHSH, CDR2 LQKENI. With 8 bases clipped from V and 1 base from J, the junction kept 9 bases outside the gene matches. The CDR3 contains 15 residues.

In its sample, this clone was seen a few times. The same CDR3 can be traced to other DNA sequences in this sample. This sequence joins TRBV6-4 and TRBJ2-1; 16 positions agree with TRBD2. CDR1 MRHNA and CDR2 SNTAGT come from the germline V gene. The CDR3 sequence is 15 residues long. The trim removed 6 bases at V and 6 bases at J, leaving 2 bases unmatched. The CDR3 is CASSGTSGGANEQFF. CDR3 DNA: TGTGCCAGCAGCGGGACTAGCGGGGGGGCCAATGAGCAGTTCTTC.